The 10 T cell receptor beta chains in this list originate from one sample, sequenced in a study of human T cells and chemical hapten exposure. TCRdb reprocessed the RACE reads via MiXCR and lists one record per CDR3 protein. The table records about 65,000 distinct CDR3 sequences, under 7.5% of them present only once. Sample time point: healthy volunteer bleed at 6 weeks. Total RNA came from unfractionated whole blood. Sequenced input: whole blood. These receptors were taken from a female donor in good health. Some clones in this sample may be carry-over from other donors' samples.

This clonotype came up many times. The chain joins TRBV6-5 to TRBJ2-4; D may match TRBD1 or TRBD2 (5 bases each). CDR3 length: 16 amino acids. Trimming took off 6 bases at V and 0 bases at J, with 15 bases between the two ends. Germline CDR1 and CDR2: MNHEY and SVGAGI. The CDR3: CASSPEGELAKNIQYF. DNA of the CDR3: TGTGCCAGCAGCCCCGAAGGGGAGCTAGCCAAAAACATTCAGTACTTC.

Details on this clonotype: Possible read error: a much larger clone is one base away. V and J are TRBV6-5 and TRBJ1-4; no clear D gene. In germline, CDR1 is MNHEY, CDR2 SVGAGI. The CDR3 sequence is 15 residues long. The DNA for the CDR3 is TGTGCCAGCAATTACTCCGGGAGAATTAATGAAAAACTGTTTTTT. As protein: CASNYSGRINEKLFF.

This clonotype was counted many times. The CDR3 DNA follows: TGCGCCAGCACTTCTGGGGCTGGCAATGAGCAGTTCTTC. Protein product: CASTSGAGNEQFF. This rearrangement joins TRBV5-1 to TRBJ2-1, with D maybe TRBD1 (5 bases). Germline V CDR1 and CDR2: SGHRS, YFSETQ. Trimming shortened V by 6 bases and J by 6 bases, and 13 bases separated the two germline ends. The CDR3 totals 13 residues.

This clonotype was seen many times. CDR3 nucleotides: TGTGCCAGCAGACCCAGCGAAGGAGGGGTTGGGGCCAACGTCCTGACTTTC. Translated, it gives CASRPSEGGVGANVLTF. The chain is built from TRBV6-1 and TRBJ2-6; D may be TRBD2 (6 bases). From germline, CDR1 is MNHNS and CDR2 SASEGT. Trimming stripped 6 bases from V and 3 bases from J, with 18 bases between. The CDR3 sequence is 17 residues long.

This clonotype was detected many times. The chain recombines TRBV5-1 with TRBJ1-5; 11 positions match TRBD1. Germline values: CDR1 SGHRS, CDR2 YFSETQ. The CDR3 runs to 14 residues. After removal of 3 bases from V and 7 bases from J, the junction contained 3 bases not matched to a gene. CDR3 sequence reads: CASSWTGGDQPQHF. The CDR3 DNA sequence: TGCGCCAGCAGCTGGACAGGGGGCGACCAGCCCCAGCATTTT. The entire variable domain, with the rest obtained from reference TRBV5-1 and TRBJ1-5, is as follows: KAGVTQTPRYLIKTRGQQVTLSCSPISGHRSVSWYQQTPGQGLQFLFEYFSETQRNKGNFPGRFSGRQFSNSRSEMNVSTLELGDSALYLCASSWTGGDQPQHFGDGTRLSIL.

This clonotype occurred many times. The chain joins TRBV19 to TRBJ2-1, with 9 nucleotides matching TRBD2. V dropped 3 bases and J dropped 6; count of bases not matched to a gene: 6. This CDR3 comprises 15 residues. Germline V gene data show CDR1 as LNHDA and CDR2 as SQIVND (reference sequence). The CDR3 reads CASSIVAGGPNEQFF. CDR3 in DNA: TGTGCCAGTAGTATTGTGGCGGGAGGGCCCAATGAGCAGTTCTTC.

This clonotype came up many times. The junction shows a germline mismatch at one end, possibly a read error. This rearrangement joins TRBV7-7 to TRBJ1-2; D remains unclear. The V gene's germline CDR1 is SSHAT and CDR2 FNYEAQ (reference sequence). This CDR3 has 15 amino acids. The CDR3 bases are TGTGCTAGCAGCCGGACTCTTTTAGCTAACTATGGCTACACCTTC. The encoded protein is CASSRTLLANYGYTF.

The gene calls are TRBV2 and TRBJ2-1, with D unresolved. The CDR3 runs to 13 residues. CDR1 is SNHLY, CDR2 FYNNEI, per germline. With 8 bases removed from V and 9 bases from J, the gap between germline ends came to 17 bases. CDR3 in DNA: TGTGCCAGCGGGGTTTTCGGGTTGCCTGAGCAGTTCTTC. It encodes CASGVFGLPEQFF.

This chain links TRBV27 with TRBJ2-1; 8 bases fit TRBD2. The CDR3 length is 19 residues. V lost 6 bases and J lost 6; bases outside the gene matches: 22. Germline V CDR1 and CDR2: MNHEY, SMNVEV (reference sequence). Here the CDR3 DNA reads TGTGCCAGCAGCCCCGAAGGTGTGAGCGGGAGTTGGCAGGGCAATGAGCAGTTCTTC. Translation gives CASSPEGVSGSWQGNEQFF.

This chain connects TRBV30 to TRBJ1-3, with 7 bases identical to TRBD1. The CDR3 spans 15 residues. V trimming: 6 bases; J trimming: 0 bases; junction bases outside the gene matches: 8. Germline assignment: CDR1 GTSNPN and CDR2 SVGIG (reference sequence). The CDR3 sequence: CACSRQGHSGNTIYF. In nucleotides, the CDR3 is TGTGCCTGCTCTCGACAGGGCCACTCTGGAAACACCATATATTTT.